What follows describes a single TCR beta chain. The data stem from a study of blood T cell repertoires in COVID-19. Looking at the study overall: In each case, the material was cDNA or gDNA derived from T cells, B-cell-depleted T cells, or PBMCs.

CDR3 length equals 11 residues. Germline V gives CDR1 SNHLY, CDR2 FYNNEI. V was clipped by 10 bases and J by 4 bases; unmatched bases: 3. Self-reported history from a screening survey and questionnaire set each donor's cohort. Profiled with immunoSEQ multiplex PCR; TCRdb holds only in-frame clones, not every one. The sample lists 210,000 or so clones, approximately 80% seen once, with 3.5% to 5.5% in the top ten. Specimen: PBMCs or T cells enriched from blood (not recorded which). The sequence was obtained from a man younger than 45 with acute COVID-19. The chain has TRBV2 and TRBJ1-2; 7 bases line up with TRBD1. CDR3 loop: CATQGGYGYTF. DNA for the CDR3: TGTGCCACCCAGGGGGGCTATGGCTACACCTTC.